This record concerns one T cell receptor beta chain sequence. The sample belongs to a study of blood T cell repertoires in COVID-19. About the research overall: The United States, Italy and Spain provided the acute and convalescent COVID-19 samples. Sources were T cells, B-cell-depleted T cells, or PBMCs; the material itself was cDNA or gDNA.

Generated by immunoSEQ multiplex PCR, the TCRdb table keeps only in-frame clones and is missing some. The sample gives 250,000 or so clones, 86% of which show up once; approximately 10% is in the top ten. The CDR3 extends over 13 amino acids. After removal of 3 bases from V and 1 base from J, the junction contained 1 base not matched to a gene. Germline V gene sequence: CDR1 SGHRS, CDR2 YFSETQ. The V and J genes are TRBV5-1 and TRBJ2-7; 7 nucleotides match TRBD1. This clonotype was obtained from a man between 35 and 55 years old with active or convalescent COVID-19. Sequenced sample: peripheral blood. The CDR3 DNA reads TGCGCCAGCAGCTGGGACAGTTCCTACGAGCAGTACTTC. Its translation: CASSWDSSYEQYF.